This TCR beta chain was sequenced in a study of cytotoxic CD8 clonotypes in ibrutinib-treated CLL (dated by TCRdb to the early 2020s). With regard to the full study: The cohort included about 15 treatment-naive and under 13 relapsed/refractory patients; about 17 were IGHV unmutated. Responses were partial in roughly 24 patients and complete in 2; after median about 63 months follow-up, some 15 stayed in remission and some twelve progressed. Response samples were obtained after a median of approximately twelve months of treatment, with a range of roughly 6 to 40 months. On average, each sample had 255,043 productive templates and about 89,000 productive rearrangements. Of the 70 to 90 people in the trial, 25 to 30 had longitudinal samples available. Cryopreserved peripheral blood mononuclear cells were obtained before treatment, at response, and at either sustained remission or disease progression. Every remission and progressive disease sample was obtained while ibrutinib was still being received by the patients.

What the work shows at the level of the full study, not this receptor alone: Baseline clonality exceeded that of age-matched healthy donors and correlated strongly with circulating CD8+ T-cell counts. Sampling times were not matched between patients in sustained remission and patients whose disease was progressing, and lymph node repertoires were not examined. Public clonotypes were found to be uncommon and were observed to contract or remain stable during treatment; the increase in clonality was shown to reflect expansion of private clonotypes at ibrutinib response. An increase in clonality was observed at ibrutinib response, with clonality remaining stable during sustained remission and falling back toward baseline at progression.

Reading the label with the study, this specimen's time point is: progressive disease on ibrutinib. For TCR beta library preparation, about 2 micrograms of genomic DNA was extracted from cryopreserved PBMCs. Longitudinal blood samples from CLL patients on ibrutinib monotherapy underwent high-throughput TCR beta sequencing. The patients were enrolled in a single-center, open-label phase 2 trial of ibrutinib monotherapy. CDR3 length: 15 amino acids, cysteine to phenylalanine. Left in the record is the CDR3 DNA by itself, 45 bases read in frame from the first base. Trimming takes 0 bases off V and 5 bases off J; junction bases not matched to a gene: 3. Sequences LGHNA (CDR1) and YSLEER (CDR2) are obtained from the germline V gene. Each clonotype received, on average, about 10x coverage in deep resolution sequencing performed on a MiSeq, where the target depth lay between 1 in 1 million and 1 in 200,000 T cells. TCR beta libraries were generated with the immunoSEQ hsTCRB Kit. The authors' analysis ran thus. ImmunoSEQ Data Assistant and ImmunoSEQ Analyzer were used for data analysis, and V, D and J genes were assigned according to IMGT definitions. Clonality, with values ranging from 0 to 1, was calculated as one minus the normalized Shannon entropy of productive rearrangement frequencies. Only overrepresented clonotypes making up at least 0.05% of the repertoire of each patient were included in the public clonotype analysis. Fewer than 15 repertoires from age-matched healthy donors, obtained from immuneACCESS, served as clonality controls. The table was pulled from immuneACCESS by TCRdb, which kept in-frame rearrangements only. Such tables lose some clones; where checked, under half of the loss comes from unresolved V genes, and the rest has no known cause. The D gene and trimming were derived from the DNA, and the V and J assignments and clone size from that table. For this sample the table gives roughly 300,000 clones, of which 60% to 80% were detected only once. The ten largest clones capture roughly 5.7% of the sample.

This clone has only one observation. Its antigen remains undetermined. No base-level quality is on record; no much larger clone is a single base apart. The source is a human donor with chronic lymphocytic leukemia. The chain couples TRBV4-3 to TRBJ2-5; 10 bases in the junction line up with TRBD1. This specimen was PBMCs, taken at disease progression, from a patient treated with ibrutinib. CDR3 loop: CASSQDRTGGETQYF. The base sequence is TGCGCCAGCAGCCAAGACCGGACAGGGGGTGAGACCCAGTACTTC.